The T cell receptor (beta chain) described here comes from a study of T-cell reconstitution after alpha-beta-depleted transplantation in children. Study-wide findings and caveats: Among T cells one year after transplant, newly produced cells accounted for most counts and diversity. Expanded graft clones numbering several hundred reportedly gave rise to alpha-beta T cells about two months after transplant.

CDR1 is MNHNS and CDR2 is SASEGT in the germline V gene. CDR3 length: 12 residues. Unique molecular identifiers were used to barcode this TCRbeta library. MiXCR was run by TCRdb on the PCR reads, yielding one entry per CDR3 protein. The table lists hundreds of thousands of distinct CDR3 sequences, roughly a tenth of them singletons. A remark on this clonotype: Its matching antigen is unknown. A read error is possible here, since a much larger clone lies one base away.

This receptor was obtained from a child younger than two with acute myeloid leukemia, due to receive a stem cell transplant. The input for sequencing was PBMCs, taken before TCRalphabeta/CD19-depleted stem cell transplant. This chain uses TRBV6-1 with TRBJ2-1; TRBD2 matches at 8 bases. CDR3 DNA: TGTGCCGGCAGTAGGGGGGGACTAGGACAGTTCTTC. It yields the protein CAGSRGGLGQFF.